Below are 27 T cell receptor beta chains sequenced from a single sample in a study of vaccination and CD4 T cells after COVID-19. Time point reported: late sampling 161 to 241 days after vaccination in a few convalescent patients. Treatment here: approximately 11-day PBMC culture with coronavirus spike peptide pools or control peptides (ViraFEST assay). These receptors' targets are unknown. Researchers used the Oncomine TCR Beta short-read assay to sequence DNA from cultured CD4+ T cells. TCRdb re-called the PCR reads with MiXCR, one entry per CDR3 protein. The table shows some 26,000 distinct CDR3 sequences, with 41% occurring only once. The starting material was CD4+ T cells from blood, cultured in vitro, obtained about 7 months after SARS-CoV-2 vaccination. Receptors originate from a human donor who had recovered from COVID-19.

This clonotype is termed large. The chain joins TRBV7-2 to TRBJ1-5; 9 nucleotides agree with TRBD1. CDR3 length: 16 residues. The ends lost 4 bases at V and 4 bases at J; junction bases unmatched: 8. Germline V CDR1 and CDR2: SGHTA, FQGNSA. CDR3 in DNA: TGTGCCAGCAGCTCACCTAGGACAGGGGAGAATCAGCCCCAGCATTTT. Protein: CASSSPRTGENQPQHF.

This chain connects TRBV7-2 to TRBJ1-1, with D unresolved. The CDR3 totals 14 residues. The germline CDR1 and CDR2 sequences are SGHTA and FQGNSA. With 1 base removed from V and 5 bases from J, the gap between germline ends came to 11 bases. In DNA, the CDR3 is TGTGCCAGCAGCTTAGGTCCAAGAGGAACTGAAGCTTTCTTT. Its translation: CASSLGPRGTEAFF. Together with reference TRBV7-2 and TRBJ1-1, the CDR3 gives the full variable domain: GAGVSQSPSNKVTEKGKDVELRCDPISGHTALYWYRQSLGQGLEFLIYFQGNSAPDKSGLPSDRFSAERTGGSVSTLTIQRTQQEDSAVYLCASSLGPRGTEAFFGQGTRLTVV.

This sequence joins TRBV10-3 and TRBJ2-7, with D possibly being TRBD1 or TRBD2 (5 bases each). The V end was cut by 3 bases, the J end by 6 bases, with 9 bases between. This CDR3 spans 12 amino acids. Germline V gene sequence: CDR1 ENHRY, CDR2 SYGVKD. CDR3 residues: CAISDPRGEQYF. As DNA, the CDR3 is TGTGCCATCAGTGATCCGAGGGGCGAGCAGTACTTC.

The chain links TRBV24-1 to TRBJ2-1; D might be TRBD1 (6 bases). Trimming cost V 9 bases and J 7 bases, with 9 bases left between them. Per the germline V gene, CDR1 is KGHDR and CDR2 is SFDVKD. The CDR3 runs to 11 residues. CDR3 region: CATYRVNEQFF. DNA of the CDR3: TGTGCCACCTACAGGGTTAATGAGCAGTTCTTC.

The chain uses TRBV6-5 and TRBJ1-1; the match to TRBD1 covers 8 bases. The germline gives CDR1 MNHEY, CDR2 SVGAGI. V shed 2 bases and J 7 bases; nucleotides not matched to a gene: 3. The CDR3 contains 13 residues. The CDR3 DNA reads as TGTGCCAGCAGTTACCAGGGGGCTGGTGAAGCTTTCTTT. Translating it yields CASSYQGAGEAFF.

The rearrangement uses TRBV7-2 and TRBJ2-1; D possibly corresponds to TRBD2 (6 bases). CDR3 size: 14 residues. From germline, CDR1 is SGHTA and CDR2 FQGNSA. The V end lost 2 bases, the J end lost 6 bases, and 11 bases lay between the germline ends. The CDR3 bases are TGTGCCAGCAGCTTAAGTCTAGCGCTCAATGAGCAGTTCTTC. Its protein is CASSLSLALNEQFF.

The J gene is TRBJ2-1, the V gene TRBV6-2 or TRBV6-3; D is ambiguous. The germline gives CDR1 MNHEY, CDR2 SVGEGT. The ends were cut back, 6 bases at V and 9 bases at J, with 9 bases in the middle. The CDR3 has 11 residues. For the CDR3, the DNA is TGTGCCAGCAGCTTCTTGCGTGAGCAGTTCTTC. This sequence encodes CASSFLREQFF.

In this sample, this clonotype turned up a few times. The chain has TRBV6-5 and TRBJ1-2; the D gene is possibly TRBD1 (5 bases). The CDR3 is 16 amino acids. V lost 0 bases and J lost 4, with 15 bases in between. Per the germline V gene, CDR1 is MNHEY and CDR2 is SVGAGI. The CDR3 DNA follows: TGTGCCAGCAGTTACTCTTCAGGTCAGGGAGGCTATGGCTACACCTTC. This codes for CASSYSSGQGGYGYTF.

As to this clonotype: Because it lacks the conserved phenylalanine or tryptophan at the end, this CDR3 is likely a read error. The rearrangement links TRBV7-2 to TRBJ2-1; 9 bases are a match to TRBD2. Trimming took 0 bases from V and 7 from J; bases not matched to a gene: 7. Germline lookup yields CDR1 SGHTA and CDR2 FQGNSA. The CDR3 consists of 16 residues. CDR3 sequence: CASSLASGSFGNEQFL. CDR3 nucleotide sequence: TGTGCCAGCAGCTTAGCTAGCGGGAGCTTCGGGAATGAGCAGTTCCTC.

DNA of the CDR3: TGTGCCATCAGCAGTCGGACAGCAGTGAACACCGGGGAGCTGTTTTTT. This encodes CAISSRTAVNTGELFF. This sequence joins TRBV10-3 and TRBJ2-2; tentatively, D is TRBD1 (6 bases). Germline CDR1 ENHRY, CDR2 SYGVKD. This CDR3 contains 16 residues. V lost 6 bases and J lost 1, with 15 bases in between.

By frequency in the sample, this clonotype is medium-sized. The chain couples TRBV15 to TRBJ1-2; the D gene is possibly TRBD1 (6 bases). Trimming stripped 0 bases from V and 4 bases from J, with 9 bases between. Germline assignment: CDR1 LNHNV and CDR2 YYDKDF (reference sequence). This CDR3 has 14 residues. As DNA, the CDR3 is TGTGCCACCAGCAGAGATTACAGGGCCTATGGCTACACCTTC. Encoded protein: CATSRDYRAYGYTF.

Written as DNA, the CDR3 is TGTGCCAGCAGAAGGACAGCTTCCTACGAGCAGTACTTC. Translation: CASRRTASYEQYF. V gene TRBV6-1 combines with J gene TRBJ2-7; perhaps TRBD1 as D (6 bases). The CDR3 totals 13 residues. CDR1 MNHNS and CDR2 SASEGT come from the germline V gene. With 6 bases removed from V and 1 base from J, the gap between germline ends came to 10 bases.

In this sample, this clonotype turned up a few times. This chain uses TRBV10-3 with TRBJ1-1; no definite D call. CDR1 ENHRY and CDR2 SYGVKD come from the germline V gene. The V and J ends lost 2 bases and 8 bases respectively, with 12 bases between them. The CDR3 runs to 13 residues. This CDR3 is CAISEEADGEAFF. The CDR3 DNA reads TGTGCCATCAGTGAGGAGGCAGACGGAGAAGCTTTCTTT.

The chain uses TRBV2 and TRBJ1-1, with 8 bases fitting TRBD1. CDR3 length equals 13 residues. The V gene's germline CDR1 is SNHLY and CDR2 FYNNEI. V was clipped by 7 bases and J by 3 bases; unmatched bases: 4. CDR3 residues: CASNRQGYTEAFF. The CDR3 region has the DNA TGTGCCAGCAATCGACAGGGGTACACTGAAGCTTTCTTT.

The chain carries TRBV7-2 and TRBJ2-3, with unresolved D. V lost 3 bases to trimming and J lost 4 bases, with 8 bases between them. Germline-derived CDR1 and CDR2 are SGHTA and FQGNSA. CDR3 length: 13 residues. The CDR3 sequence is CASSFESPDTQYF. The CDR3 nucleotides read TGTGCCAGCAGCTTTGAGTCCCCAGATACGCAGTATTTT.

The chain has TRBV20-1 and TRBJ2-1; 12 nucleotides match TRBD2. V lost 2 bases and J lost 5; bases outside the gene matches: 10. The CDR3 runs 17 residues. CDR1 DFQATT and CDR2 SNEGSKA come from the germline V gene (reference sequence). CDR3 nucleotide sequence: TGCAGTGCTAGACCTAGGACTAGCGGGGCATCCCACAATGAGCAGTTCTTC. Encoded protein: CSARPRTSGASHNEQFF.

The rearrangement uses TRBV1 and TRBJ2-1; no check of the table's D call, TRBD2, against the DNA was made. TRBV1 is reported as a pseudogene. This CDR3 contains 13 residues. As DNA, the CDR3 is TGCACGGGGCTAGCGGTAACATCCAATGAGCAGTTCTTC. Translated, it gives CTGLAVTSNEQFF.

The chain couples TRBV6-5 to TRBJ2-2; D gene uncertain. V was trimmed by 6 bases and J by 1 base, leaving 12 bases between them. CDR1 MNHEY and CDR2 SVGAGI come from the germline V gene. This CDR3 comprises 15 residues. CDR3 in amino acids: CASSYRVGNTGELFF. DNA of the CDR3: TGTGCCAGCAGCTACCGGGTGGGGAACACCGGGGAGCTGTTTTTT.

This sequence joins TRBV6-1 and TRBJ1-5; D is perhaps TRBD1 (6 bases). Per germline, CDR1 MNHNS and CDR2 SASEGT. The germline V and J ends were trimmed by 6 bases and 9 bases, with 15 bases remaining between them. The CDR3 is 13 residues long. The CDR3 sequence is CASSSRGGGPQHF. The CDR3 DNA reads TGTGCCAGCAGCTCTAGGGGGGGTGGGCCCCAGCATTTT.

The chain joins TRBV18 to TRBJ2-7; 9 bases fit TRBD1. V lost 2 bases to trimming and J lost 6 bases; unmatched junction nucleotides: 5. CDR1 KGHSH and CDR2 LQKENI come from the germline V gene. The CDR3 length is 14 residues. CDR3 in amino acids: CASSPGTGIGEQYF. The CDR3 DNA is TGTGCCAGCTCACCAGGGACAGGGATTGGCGAGCAGTACTTC.

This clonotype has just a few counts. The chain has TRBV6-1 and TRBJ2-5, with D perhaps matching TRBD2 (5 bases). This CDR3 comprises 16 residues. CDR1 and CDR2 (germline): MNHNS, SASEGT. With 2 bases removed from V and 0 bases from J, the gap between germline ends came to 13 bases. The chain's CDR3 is CASSERWRSDQETQYF. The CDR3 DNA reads TGTGCCAGCAGTGAACGTTGGAGGAGCGACCAAGAGACCCAGTACTTC.

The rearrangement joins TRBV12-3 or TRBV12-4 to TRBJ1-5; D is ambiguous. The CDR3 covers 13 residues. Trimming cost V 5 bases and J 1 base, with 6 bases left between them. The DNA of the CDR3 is TGTGCCAGCAGTCCTTCGAGCAATCAGCCCCAGCATTTT. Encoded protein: CASSPSSNQPQHF.

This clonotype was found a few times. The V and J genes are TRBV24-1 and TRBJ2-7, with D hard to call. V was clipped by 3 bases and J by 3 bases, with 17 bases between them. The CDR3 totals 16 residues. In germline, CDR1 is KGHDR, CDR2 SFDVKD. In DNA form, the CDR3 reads TGTGCCACCAGTGATGAAGAGAGATCCCCCCTCTACGAGCAGTACTTC. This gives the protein CATSDEERSPLYEQYF.

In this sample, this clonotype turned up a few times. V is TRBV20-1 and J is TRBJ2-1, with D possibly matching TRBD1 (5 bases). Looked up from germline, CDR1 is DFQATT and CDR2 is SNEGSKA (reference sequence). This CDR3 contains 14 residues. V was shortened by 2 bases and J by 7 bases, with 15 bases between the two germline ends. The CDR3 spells CSARRPWGGNEQFF. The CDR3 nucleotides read TGCAGTGCTAGAAGGCCTTGGGGCGGTAATGAGCAGTTCTTC.

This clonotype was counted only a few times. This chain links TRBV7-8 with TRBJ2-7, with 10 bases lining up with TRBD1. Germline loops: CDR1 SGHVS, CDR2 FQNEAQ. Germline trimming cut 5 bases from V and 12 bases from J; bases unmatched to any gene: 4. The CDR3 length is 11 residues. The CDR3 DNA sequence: TGTGCCAGCAGCGGGGGGGACAGGGGGTACTTC. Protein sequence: CASSGGDRGYF. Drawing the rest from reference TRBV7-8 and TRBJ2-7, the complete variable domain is GAGVSQSPRYKVAKRGQDVALRCDPISGHVSLFWYQQALGQGPEFLTYFQNEAQLDKSGLPSDRFFAERPEGSVSTLKIQRTQQEDSAVYLCASSGGDRGYFGPGTRLTVT.

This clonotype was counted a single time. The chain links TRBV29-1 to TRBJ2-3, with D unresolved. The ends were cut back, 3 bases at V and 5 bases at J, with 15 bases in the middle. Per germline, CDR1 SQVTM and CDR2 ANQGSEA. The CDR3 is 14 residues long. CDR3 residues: CSVEIVRHRDTQYF. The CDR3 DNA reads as TGCAGCGTTGAGATCGTCCGGCACAGAGATACGCAGTATTTT.

The CDR3 region is CASSEIYNEQFF. In DNA form, the CDR3 reads TGTGCCAGCAGTGAAATATACAATGAGCAGTTCTTC. This chain links TRBV6-1 with TRBJ2-1; unclear D gene. CDR1 is MNHNS, CDR2 SASEGT, per germline. This CDR3 is 12 amino acids long. V lost 2 bases, J lost 4 bases, and 3 bases lay in between.